A selection of T cell receptor beta chains follows, all from one sample in a study of blood T cell repertoires in COVID-19. The data were produced by immunoSEQ multiplex PCR, yet TCRdb's version contains in-frame clones alone and is incomplete. There are 260,000 or so clones in the sample; roughly 87% occur only once, and just over 2.5% lies in the top ten. Material for sequencing was PBMCs or T cells enriched from blood (not recorded which). These receptors were collected from a woman aged 25-40 years with acute COVID-19. The CDR3 runs from the conserved cysteine through the conserved F or W. A D gene is named only where the DNA matches it firmly. Clone size is not always given. Where it is, it says once, few, many or a class for expanded clones.

J gene | V gene | clone size | D gene | CDR3 protein | CDR3 DNA
TRBJ2-3 | TRBV7-9 | . | . | CASSLTVDTDTQYF | TGTGCCAGCAGCTTAACGGTAGACACAGATACGCAGTATTTT
TRBJ2-3 | TRBV7-8 | . | . | CASSLALRPDTQYF | TGTGCCAGCAGCTTAGCCCTCAGGCCAGATACGCAGTATTTT
TRBJ2-3 | TRBV12-5 | . | TRBD2 | CASGLGPRTSVSTDTQYF | TGTGCTAGTGGTTTGGGCCCCCGGACTAGTGTTAGCACAGATACGCAGTATTTT
TRBJ1-2 | TRBV6-5 | once | TRBD1 | CASTTRDRENYGYTF | TGTGCCAGCACCACACGGGACAGGGAAAACTATGGCTACACCTTC
TRBJ1-2 | TRBV5-1 | . | . | CASSLASGNGYTF | TGCGCCAGCAGCTTGGCGTCAGGGAATGGCTACACCTTC
TRBJ1-1 | TRBV7-9 | . | TRBD1 | CASSLGGTVGAFF | TGTGCCAGCAGCTTAGGAGGGACAGTGGGAGCTTTCTTT
TRBJ1-2 | TRBV12-5 | once | TRBD1 | CASGLVQGAYGYTF | TGTGCTAGTGGTTTGGTACAGGGGGCTTATGGCTACACCTTC
TRBJ2-3 | TRBV7-9 | . | . | CASSPLGLKDTQYF | TGTGCCAGCAGCCCACTTGGGCTCAAAGATACGCAGTATTTT
TRBJ2-5 | TRBV2 | . | . | CASSVEYQETQYF | TGTGCCAGCAGTGTTGAGTACCAAGAGACCCAGTACTTC
TRBJ2-3 | TRBV18 | . | . | CASSPPASVDTQYF | TGTGCCAGCTCACCACCGGCCAGCGTGGATACGCAGTATTTT
TRBJ2-7 | TRBV7-9 | . | . | CASSLSQGEGYEQYF | TGTGCCAGCAGCTTGTCACAGGGGGAGGGCTACGAGCAGTACTTC
TRBJ2-3 | TRBV29-1 | . | TRBD2 | CSVEVPSGGTTDTQYF | TGCAGCGTTGAAGTACCTAGCGGGGGGACCACAGATACGCAGTATTTT
TRBJ1-1 | TRBV11-2 | . | . | CASSLDLAAEAFF | TGTGCCAGCAGCTTAGATTTAGCCGCTGAAGCTTTCTTT
TRBJ2-7 | TRBV6-5 | . | . | CASRQVRYEQYF | TGTGCCAGCAGACAGGTGAGGTACGAGCAGTACTTC
TRBJ1-1 | TRBV27 | . | . | CASTPSWGLMNTEAFF | TGTGCCAGCACCCCTTCCTGGGGGCTCATGAACACTGAAGCTTTCTTT
TRBJ2-3 | TRBV28 | . | . | CASSLTGRTDTQYF | TGTGCCAGCAGCCTTACAGGGCGCACAGATACGCAGTATTTT
TRBJ2-3 | TRBV10-2 | few | . | CASKGGADTQYF | TGCGCCAGTAAGGGGGGGGCAGATACGCAGTATTTT
TRBJ1-6 | TRBV2 | . | . | CASSERGEGNSPLHF | TGTGCCAGCAGTGAACGAGGGGAGGGTAATTCACCCCTCCACTTT
TRBJ2-2 | TRBV27 | . | . | CASSPTVNTGELFF | TGTGCCAGCAGTCCTACAGTGAACACCGGGGAGCTGTTTTTT
TRBJ1-2 | TRBV19 | . | . | CASSIGPGGSHGYTF | TGTGCCAGTAGTATAGGCCCGGGAGGGAGCCATGGCTACACCTTC
TRBJ1-3 | TRBV4-1 | . | . | CASSQREGGSGNTIYF | TGCGCCAGCAGCCAAAGGGAAGGGGGCTCTGGAAACACCATATATTTT
TRBJ1-1 | TRBV29-1 | . | . | CSVGWVRGGLRTEAFF | TGCAGCGTTGGTTGGGTCCGTGGGGGACTGCGGACTGAAGCTTTCTTT
TRBJ1-3 | TRBV27 | . | . | CASRAFSGNTIYF | TGTGCCAGCAGGGCCTTCTCTGGAAACACCATATATTTT
TRBJ1-4 | TRBV5-1 | . | TRBD1 | CASSGGTGGSEKLFF | TGCGCCAGCAGCGGAGGGACAGGGGGCAGTGAAAAACTGTTTTTT
TRBJ1-5 | TRBV3-1/TRBV3-2 | . | . | CASSPRQGGQPQHF | TGTGCCAGCAGTCCCAGGCAGGGAGGTCAGCCCCAGCATTTT
TRBJ2-7 | TRBV29-1 | . | TRBD2 | CSILAGNYEQYF | TGCAGCATTCTAGCGGGGAACTACGAGCAGTACTTC
TRBJ1-2 | TRBV2 | . | . | CASSLRGLNGYTF | TGTGCCAGCAGCCTCAGGGGCCTGAATGGCTACACCTTC
TRBJ1-1 | TRBV7-9 | . | . | CASSATANTEAFF | TGTGCCAGCAGCGCTACAGCCAACACTGAAGCTTTCTTT
TRBJ2-2 | TRBV9 | . | . | CASSAQGGNTGELFF | TGTGCCAGCAGCGCTCAGGGGGGGAACACCGGGGAGCTGTTTTTT
TRBJ2-7 | TRBV6-5 | . | . | CASSYDRPYEQYF | TGTGCCAGCAGTTACGACAGACCCTACGAGCAGTACTTC
TRBJ1-6 | TRBV5-6 | . | TRBD1 | CASSYGTGSASPLHF | TGTGCCAGCAGCTATGGGACAGGTTCGGCCTCACCCCTCCACTTT
TRBJ1-1 | TRBV20-1 | . | TRBD1 | CSASTRGFEAFF | TGCAGTGCTAGTACCAGGGGGTTTGAAGCTTTCTTT
TRBJ1-6 | TRBV7-6 | . | TRBD1 | CASSSGQGLNSPLHF | TGTGCCAGCAGCTCCGGACAGGGGCTTAATTCACCCCTCCACTTT
TRBJ2-7 | TRBV7-2 | few | . | CASSLAPGAPQGRQYF | TGTGCCAGCAGCTTAGCGCCGGGAGCCCCTCAGGGTCGGCAGTACTTC
TRBJ1-1 | TRBV5-1 | . | TRBD1 | CASSFVAVDRGRLNTEAFF | TGCGCCAGCAGCTTCGTGGCTGTGGACAGGGGGCGCCTGAACACTGAAGCTTTCTTT
TRBJ1-4 | TRBV9 | . | . | CASSPGGDGEKLFF | TGTGCCAGCAGCCCGGGGGGTGATGGTGAAAAACTGTTTTTT
TRBJ1-5 | TRBV6-2/TRBV6-3 | . | . | CASSFPLGGYYQPQHF | TGTGCCAGCAGTTTCCCCCTTGGGGGGTATTATCAGCCCCAGCATTTT
TRBJ1-4 | TRBV7-2 | few | . | CASSLAAPVEKLFF | TGTGCCAGCAGCCTAGCCGCCCCGGTAGAAAAACTGTTTTTT
TRBJ1-2 | TRBV28 | . | TRBD1 | CASSLEQGDGYTF | TGTGCCAGCAGTTTAGAACAGGGGGATGGCTACACCTTC
TRBJ2-2 | TRBV4-2 | . | . | CASSQGSGTGELFF | TGTGCCAGCAGCCAAGGCAGCGGCACCGGGGAGCTGTTTTTT
TRBJ2-7 | TRBV7-9 | . | . | CASSLIYRTLTSYEQYF | TGTGCCAGCAGCTTAATTTACCGCACGCTTACTTCCTACGAGCAGTACTTC
TRBJ1-2 | TRBV12-3/TRBV12-4 | . | . | CASSSGQGSGYTF | TGTGCCAGCAGTTCGGGGCAGGGGAGTGGCTACACCTTC
TRBJ2-7 | TRBV4-1 | . | . | CASSQGQGAYEQYF | TGCGCCAGCAGCCAAGGTCAGGGCGCCTACGAGCAGTACTTC
TRBJ1-3 | TRBV11-3 | . | . | CASSLNALGNTIYF | TGTGCCAGCAGCTTAAATGCACTTGGAAACACCATATATTTT
TRBJ2-1 | TRBV4-1 | . | TRBD2 | CASSQVGSGGPGEQFF | TGCGCCAGCAGCCAAGTCGGCAGCGGGGGGCCGGGTGAGCAGTTCTTC